This is a list of T cell receptor beta chains from one sample in a study of T cells in Graves' hyperthyroidism and ophthalmopathy. MiXCR was run by TCRdb on the multiplex PCR reads, yielding one entry per CDR3 protein. The data hold about 290,000 distinct CDR3 sequences, with approximately 17% observed a single time. Sequencing input: blood. Source of these receptors: a man aged 25-45 years with Graves' hyperthyroidism. Each CDR3 is given with its conserved first and last residue. Fields, in order: CDR3 DNA, CDR3 protein, J gene, D gene, V gene, clone size. A D gene is named only where the DNA matches it firmly. Size is stated for part of the rows, as once, few or many counts, or as a class when the clone is expanded.

DNA: TGTGCCAGCAGTTTAGACGGGACGTACGAGCAGTACTTC
CDR3: CASSLDGTYEQYF
J: TRBJ2-7
D: .
V: TRBV28
size: many

DNA: TGTGCCAGCAGCCAGAATACAGCCCTCCGTGGCACCGGGGAGCTGTTTTTT
CDR3: CASSQNTALRGTGELFF
J: TRBJ2-2
D: .
V: TRBV14
size: many

DNA: TGTGCCAGCATTACAAGGACTAGCGGGAGGGACGAGCAGTACTTC
CDR3: CASITRTSGRDEQYF
J: TRBJ2-7
D: TRBD2
V: TRBV28
size: many

DNA: TGTGCCAGCAGTTTAGGGGGACTGAACACCGGGGAGCTGTTTTTT
CDR3: CASSLGGLNTGELFF
J: TRBJ2-2
D: .
V: TRBV27
size: .

DNA: TGTGCCAGCAGTTTAAGACCCAACACTGAAGCTTTCTTT
CDR3: CASSLRPNTEAFF
J: TRBJ1-1
D: .
V: TRBV27
size: many

DNA: TGTGCCAGCAGTGATCCGGGGGGTGGGGACAATGAGCAGTTCTTC
CDR3: CASSDPGGGDNEQFF
J: TRBJ2-1
D: TRBD2
V: TRBV6-1
size: few

DNA: TGCAGTGCTAGGGGCCGCGGGCTCTATAGCACCGGGGAGCTGTTTTTT
CDR3: CSARGRGLYSTGELFF
J: TRBJ2-2
D: .
V: TRBV20-1
size: .

DNA: TGTGCCAGCAGCCAAGGCGGGAGTAGCAATGAGCAGTTCTTC
CDR3: CASSQGGSSNEQFF
J: TRBJ2-1
D: TRBD2
V: TRBV3-1
size: many

DNA: TGTGCCAGCAGTTTACAAACAGCGAAACCGTACTTC
CDR3: CASSLQTAKPYF
J: TRBJ2-5
D: .
V: TRBV12-3/TRBV12-4
size: .

DNA: TGTGCCAGCAGCTACTGGACCACGGTGGAAGAGACCCAGTACTTC
CDR3: CASSYWTTVEETQYF
J: TRBJ2-5
D: .
V: TRBV7-9
size: many

DNA: TGTGCCAGCAGCTTAGCGACAGCTTACGAGCAGTACTTC
CDR3: CASSLATAYEQYF
J: TRBJ2-7
D: .
V: TRBV7-6
size: .

DNA: TGTGCCAGTAGTATAGTATTGTCGGCCCTATCCTATAATTCACCCCTCCACTTT
CDR3: CASSIVLSALSYNSPLHF
J: TRBJ1-6
D: .
V: TRBV19
size: once

DNA: TGCAGTGCTAGAGCGGCGATAGCGGGGAACATTCAGTACTTC
CDR3: CSARAAIAGNIQYF
J: TRBJ2-4
D: TRBD2
V: TRBV20-1
size: few

DNA: TGTGCCAGCAGTCAGGAGGGGTTGCATCAGCCCCAGCATTTT
CDR3: CASSQEGLHQPQHF
J: TRBJ1-5
D: .
V: TRBV12-3/TRBV12-4
size: many

DNA: TGTGCCAGCAGCTTAGACAGGATCTACGAGCAGTACTTC
CDR3: CASSLDRIYEQYF
J: TRBJ2-7
D: .
V: TRBV7-9
size: many

DNA: TGTGCCAGCAGGGGAAACCCCCGGACACCCCTCCACTTT
CDR3: CASRGNPRTPLHF
J: TRBJ1-6
D: .
V: TRBV2
size: many

DNA: TGTGCCAGCGGCGAGGCAGCAGCTACCTATGGCTACACCTTC
CDR3: CASGEAAATYGYTF
J: TRBJ1-2
D: .
V: TRBV5-5
size: .

DNA: TGTGCTAGCAGCCCGACAGGGGACGAGGAGCAGTTCTTC
CDR3: CASSPTGDEEQFF
J: TRBJ2-1
D: TRBD1
V: TRBV7-7
size: .

DNA: TGTGCCAGCAGTTTATATAACGAGCAGTACTTC
CDR3: CASSLYNEQYF
J: TRBJ2-7
D: .
V: TRBV28
size: many

DNA: TGTGCCAGCAGTTTATCCGTGTTTTACGAGCAGTACTTC
CDR3: CASSLSVFYEQYF
J: TRBJ2-7
D: .
V: TRBV27
size: many

DNA: TGTGCCACCAGTGATTTACGGCACGGCTACACCTTC
CDR3: CATSDLRHGYTF
J: TRBJ1-2
D: .
V: TRBV24-1
size: .

DNA: TGTGCCACCAGTGATTTTAGGCGGAAGTACAATGAGCAGTTCTTC
CDR3: CATSDFRRKYNEQFF
J: TRBJ2-1
D: .
V: TRBV24-1
size: few

DNA: TGTGCCAGCAGCTCGCAACCAGTGTACTATGGCTACACCTTC
CDR3: CASSSQPVYYGYTF
J: TRBJ1-2
D: .
V: TRBV5-6
size: many

DNA: TGTGCCAGCAGCCAAGAGCTAGTAGCCGTCGGGACGGGGGTCTATGGCTACACCTTC
CDR3: CASSQELVAVGTGVYGYTF
J: TRBJ1-2
D: .
V: TRBV3-1
size: many

DNA: TGTGCCAGCAGCTTAGCCGCGGGAGCTGCCTCCTACGAGCAGTACTTC
CDR3: CASSLAAGAASYEQYF
J: TRBJ2-7
D: TRBD2
V: TRBV7-8
size: many

DNA: TGTGCCAGCAGCCGCACCCGGAACACTGAAGCTTTCTTT
CDR3: CASSRTRNTEAFF
J: TRBJ1-1
D: .
V: TRBV5-6
size: many

DNA: TGCGCCAGCACCCAGAGAGGCAGGTCGGGCGAGCAGTACTTC
CDR3: CASTQRGRSGEQYF
J: TRBJ2-7
D: .
V: TRBV5-1
size: many

DNA: TGTGCCAGCAGCTCCAATCGACTAGCGGGCGGAGGGACCCAGTACTTC
CDR3: CASSSNRLAGGGTQYF
J: TRBJ2-5
D: TRBD2
V: TRBV7-9
size: many

DNA: TGCAGTGCTGGAGCAGGGTTTGGGGCCAACGTCCTGACTTTC
CDR3: CSAGAGFGANVLTF
J: TRBJ2-6
D: .
V: TRBV20-1
size: .

DNA: TGTGCCTGGAGATTCGGACAGGGGCAAGAGACCCAGTACTTC
CDR3: CAWRFGQGQETQYF
J: TRBJ2-5
D: TRBD1
V: TRBV30
size: many

DNA: TGTGCCAGCAGTTTAGGGACAGGGTTTTCACCCCTCCACTTT
CDR3: CASSLGTGFSPLHF
J: TRBJ1-6
D: TRBD1
V: TRBV27
size: many

DNA: TGCGCCAGCAGCTTGGCAAGGCCCTTACAAGAGACCCAGTACTTC
CDR3: CASSLARPLQETQYF
J: TRBJ2-5
D: .
V: TRBV5-1
size: .

DNA: TGTGCCATCAGGAAAACTGATTCGGATTCACCCCTCCACTTT
CDR3: CAIRKTDSDSPLHF
J: TRBJ1-6
D: .
V: TRBV10-3
size: .

DNA: TGTGCCTGGAGTGTAGCAGGGGGCAGGACTGAAGCTTTCTTT
CDR3: CAWSVAGGRTEAFF
J: TRBJ1-1
D: TRBD1
V: TRBV30
size: .

DNA: TGTGCCAGCAGTTACTCGAGGGGGGGGGCCACTGAAGCTTTCTTT
CDR3: CASSYSRGGATEAFF
J: TRBJ1-1
D: .
V: TRBV6-5
size: few

DNA: TGTGCCAGCAGATCTAGCAGGAGTTCCTACAATGAGCAGTTCTTC
CDR3: CASRSSRSSYNEQFF
J: TRBJ2-1
D: .
V: TRBV7-3
size: many

DNA: TGCAGTGCCGGGGTCCGTAGCACAGATACGCAGTATTTT
CDR3: CSAGVRSTDTQYF
J: TRBJ2-3
D: .
V: TRBV20-1
size: many

DNA: TGCAGTGTTCCGACTAGCGGGCACTCCTACGAGCAGTACTTC
CDR3: CSVPTSGHSYEQYF
J: TRBJ2-7
D: TRBD2
V: TRBV20-1
size: .

DNA: TGTGCCAGCAGCCTTGACAGTCTAGCCAAAAACATTCAGTACTTC
CDR3: CASSLDSLAKNIQYF
J: TRBJ2-4
D: .
V: TRBV3-1
size: many

DNA: TGCAGTGCCCTGGGAGGGGGGATGTTAGAGACCCAGTACTTC
CDR3: CSALGGGMLETQYF
J: TRBJ2-5
D: .
V: TRBV20-1
size: many

DNA: TGCAGCGCCCTGGGACAGGCGAACACTGAAGCTTTCTTT
CDR3: CSALGQANTEAFF
J: TRBJ1-1
D: TRBD1
V: TRBV29-1
size: many

DNA: TGTGCCTGGAATTTAGGAGGCGGGAGCTATGAGCAGTTCTTC
CDR3: CAWNLGGGSYEQFF
J: TRBJ2-1
D: TRBD2
V: TRBV30
size: many

DNA: TGTGCCAGCAGGACAGGGGGGTACAATGAGCAGTTCTTC
CDR3: CASRTGGYNEQFF
J: TRBJ2-1
D: TRBD1
V: TRBV2
size: many